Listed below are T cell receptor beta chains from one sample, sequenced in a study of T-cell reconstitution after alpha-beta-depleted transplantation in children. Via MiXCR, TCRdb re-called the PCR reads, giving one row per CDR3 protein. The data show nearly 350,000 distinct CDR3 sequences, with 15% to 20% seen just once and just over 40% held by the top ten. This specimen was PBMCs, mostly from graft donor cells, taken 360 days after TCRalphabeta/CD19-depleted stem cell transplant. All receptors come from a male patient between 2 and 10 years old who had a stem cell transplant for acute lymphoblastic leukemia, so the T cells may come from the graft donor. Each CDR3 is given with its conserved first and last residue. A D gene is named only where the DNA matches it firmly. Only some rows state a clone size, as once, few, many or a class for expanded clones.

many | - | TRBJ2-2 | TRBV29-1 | CSVERDTNTGELFF | TGCAGCGTTGAACGGGACACCAACACCGGGGAGCTGTTTTTT
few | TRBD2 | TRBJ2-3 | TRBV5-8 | CASSSGTSVDTQYF | TGTGCCAGCAGCTCCGGGACTAGCGTGGATACGCAGTATTTT
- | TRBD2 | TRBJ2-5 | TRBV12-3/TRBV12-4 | CASNNELAGVREETQYF | TGTGCCAGCAATAATGAACTAGCGGGAGTGAGAGAAGAGACCCAGTACTTC
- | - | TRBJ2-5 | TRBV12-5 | CASGLGWGTGLGETQYF | TGTGCTAGTGGTTTGGGCTGGGGCACAGGGCTCGGGGAGACCCAGTACTTC
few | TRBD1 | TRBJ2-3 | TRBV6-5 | CASSYLRTGDDTQYF | TGTGCCAGCAGTTACCTTCGGACAGGGGATGATACGCAGTATTTT
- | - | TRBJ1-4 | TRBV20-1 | CSAQGSGNEKLFF | TGCAGTGCTCAGGGGTCAGGGAATGAAAAACTGTTTTTT
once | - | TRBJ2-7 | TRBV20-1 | CSASAGGTYEQYF | TGCAGTGCTAGCGCAGGGGGGACCTACGAGCAGTACTTC
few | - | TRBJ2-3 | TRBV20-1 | CSARRAGPHLGDTQYF | TGCAGTGCTAGAAGGGCCGGGCCCCACCTCGGGGATACGCAGTATTTT
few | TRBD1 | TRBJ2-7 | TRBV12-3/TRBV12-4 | CASSQGQPREQYF | TGTGCCAGCAGCCAGGGACAGCCCCGCGAGCAGTACTTC
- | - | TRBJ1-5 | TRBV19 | CATYGGSNQPQHF | TGTGCCACCTACGGGGGATCCAATCAGCCCCAGCATTTT
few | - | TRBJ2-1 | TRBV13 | CASSTGLNNEQFF | TGTGCCAGCAGCACGGGTCTCAACAATGAGCAGTTCTTC
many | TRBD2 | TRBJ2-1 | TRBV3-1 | CASSQAGGPYNEQFF | TGTGCCAGCAGCCAAGCGGGAGGCCCTTACAATGAGCAGTTCTTC
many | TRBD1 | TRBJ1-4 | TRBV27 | CASSASAGGKFEKLFF | TGTGCCAGCAGTGCATCGGCAGGGGGCAAGTTTGAAAAACTGTTTTTT
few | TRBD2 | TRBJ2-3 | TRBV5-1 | CASSEGLVSPDTQYF | TGCGCCAGCAGCGAGGGACTAGTCTCGCCAGATACGCAGTATTTT
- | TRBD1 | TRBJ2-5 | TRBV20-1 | CSATHGQEIVETQYF | TGCAGTGCTACCCATGGACAGGAAATAGTGGAGACCCAGTACTTC
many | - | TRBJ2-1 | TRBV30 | CAWSVGGNNEQFF | TGTGCCTGGAGTGTTGGCGGGAACAATGAGCAGTTCTTC
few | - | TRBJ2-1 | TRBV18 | CASSPPQVSSYNEQFF | TGTGCCAGCTCACCACCGCAAGTAAGCTCCTACAATGAGCAGTTCTTC
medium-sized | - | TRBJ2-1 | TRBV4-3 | CASSQDRAFYEQFF | TGCGCCAGCAGCCAAGATAGGGCCTTTTATGAGCAGTTCTTC
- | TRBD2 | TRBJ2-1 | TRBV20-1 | CRGGLAGDYNEQFF | TGCAGGGGGGGACTAGCGGGCGACTACAATGAGCAGTTCTTC
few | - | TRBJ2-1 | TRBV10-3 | CATRTSGANEQFF | TGTGCCACCCGAACATCCGGCGCCAATGAGCAGTTCTTC
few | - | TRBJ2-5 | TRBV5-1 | CASSPTRPETQYF | TGCGCCAGCAGCCCCACTAGACCCGAGACCCAGTACTTC
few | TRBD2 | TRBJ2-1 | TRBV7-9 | CASRTGTSGRVYNEQFF | TGTGCCAGCAGGACCGGGACTAGCGGGAGGGTATACAATGAGCAGTTCTTC
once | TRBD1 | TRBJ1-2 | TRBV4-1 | CASSQDRDRGLGYTF | TGCGCCAGCAGCCAAGACCGTGACAGGGGGCTTGGCTACACCTTC
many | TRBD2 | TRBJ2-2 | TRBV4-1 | CASSHPSSGRRTGELFF | TGCGCCAGCAGCCATCCAAGTAGCGGGAGGCGTACCGGGGAGCTGTTTTTT